This T cell receptor (beta chain) was captured in a study of regulatory T cells in long-lasting Graves disease (dated by TCRdb to 2020 to 2023). Regarding the research as a whole: Antithyroid drugs had been taken for less than 3 months by newly diagnosed Graves' disease patients. This study used TCR sequencing and RNA sequencing of peripheral blood to compare persistent Graves' disease patients against newly diagnosed Graves' disease patients. A total of around 35 samples underwent TCR sequencing, from about 13 patients with persistent Graves' disease and some 20 patients with newly diagnosed Graves' disease. The study was conducted in China and was registered as a clinical trial.

At least ten counts were recorded for this clonotype. Its antigen is not yet known. No base-level quality is on record; no much larger clone is a single base apart. What this sample's time point label stands for: newly diagnosed GD, antithyroid drugs for less than 3 months. For both TCR sequencing and RNA sequencing, RNA was extracted from PBMCs using TRIzol. The diagnosis of Graves' disease followed American Thyroid Association guidelines. Patients for the study were recruited at an endocrinology department in Xi'an, China. Each patient gave around 9.2 milliliters of peripheral blood, collected in an EDTA anticoagulant tube. Ficoll Paque Plus density gradient separation was used to isolate PBMCs, and no further T cell sorting was performed. RNA quality was checked with an Agilent 2100 Bioanalyzer and agarose gel, and concentration with a NanoDrop 2000. Libraries were prepared through multiplex PCR. The run used an Illumina HiSeq 4000. TCR beta libraries were built with iRepertoire HTBI primers and Arm-PCR amplification of CDR3 regions. PCR products were gel purified before sequencing. As for the authors' bioinformatics: Across samples, around 62 TRBV and 13 to 15 TRBJ segments were identified and used for gene usage analysis of CDR3 amino acid clonotypes. Filtered high-quality paired reads were merged into contigs using COPE and FqMerger. Contigs were aligned with BLAST to IMGT TRBV, TRBD and TRBJ reference genes, and CDR3 was defined per IMGT. Any clonotype with a frequency above 0.1% was classified as a highly expanded clone. Shannon entropy served as the measure of repertoire diversity, while the Gini coefficient captured V-J evenness. A clonotype was considered public if more than one individual shared it. TCRdb reprocessed the public reads (quality trimming at Q25 with fastp, clone calling with MiXCR) and kept in-frame beta chains. When rows share a CDR3 protein, they turn into one entry using the most common DNA and genes. TCRdb, not the authors, supplied the V and J calls. For this sample there are about 210,000 distinct CDR3 sequences; roughly 18% appear just once. Jointly, the top ten make up 12% of the sample.

What the authors observed across the whole study: The authors acknowledged the small sample size as a limitation that may reduce accuracy. Because the primary lesion, thyroid tissue, could not be accessed, the study looked at peripheral blood alone. Only the TCR beta chain was sequenced and analyzed. Patients with persistent disease shared more public clonotypes (roughly 2,900) than newly diagnosed patients did (about 970). Persistent Graves' disease patients showed lower TCR Shannon entropy and fewer highly expanded clones than newly diagnosed patients, suggesting clonal expansion. Preferential use of TRBV28, TRBJ1-2 and TRBJ2-5 was observed in persistent disease, whereas TRBV20-1 and TRBJ2-1 were favored in newly diagnosed disease.

Its CDR3 holds 12 amino acids, cysteine through phenylalanine. Left in the record is the CDR3 DNA by itself, 36 bases read in frame from the first base. CDR1 and CDR2 are read off the germline V gene as SGHVS and FNYEAQ. Trimming at the junction amounts to 1 base on V and 9 bases on J, and the germline ends lie 7 bases apart. These data were also reused for a study on T cells in Graves' hyperthyroidism and ophthalmopathy. As the second study states: Stable Graves' hyperthyroidism was defined as the absence of progression to ophthalmopathy over 18 months of follow-up. Hyperthyroidism patients were newly diagnosed, had a disease duration of under 2 months, and were aged 18 to 65 years. Exclusion was applied to patients with uncontrolled infections, other autoimmune diseases, pregnancy or lactation. Diagnoses were based on clinical symptoms, serum thyroxine and TRAb, thyroid ultrasound and orbital computed tomography. The TCR CDR3 was subjected to a first round of RT-PCR using the HTBI primer set and the Qiagen OneStep RT-PCR kit. Most expanded thyroid clonotypes (frequency above 0.001) were also found in blood, which suggests that blood repertoires may mirror thyroid immune responses. A model built on a 13 V-J signature distinguished ophthalmopathy from stable hyperthyroidism, reaching around 87% sensitivity and 81.08% specificity in cross-validation and 80%/75% in testing. In validation, the model predicted progression to ophthalmopathy with approximately 71% sensitivity and roughly 75% specificity, a median of around six months before onset. TCR V-J signatures able to tell the groups apart were searched for in a discovery cohort of 100 or so patients, of whom 43 had Graves' ophthalmopathy and 57 had stable Graves' hyperthyroidism. Prospective prediction of ophthalmopathy was tested in an independent validation cohort consisting of about 19 hyperthyroidism patients and some 15 patients who later progressed to ophthalmopathy. For training and testing, the 80 to 100 patients in the discovery cohort were randomly divided in a 7:3 ratio. Thyroid tissue and blood T-cell repertoires from six Graves' hyperthyroidism patients were also compared in the study. After sampling, hyperthyroidism patients received methimazole starting at 30 mg daily, and ophthalmopathy patients received high-dose intravenous methylprednisolone. Libraries were constructed in a second round of multiplex PCR, after which size selection and purification were performed. The libraries were sequenced on an Illumina HiSeq2000 using paired-end 100 bp reads. Raw data were processed with SOAPnuke, discarding reads with adapters, uncalled bases, mean Phred below 15, or no exact constant-primer or identifier match. COPE v1.2.5 was used to merge the high-quality paired reads, and each unique nucleotide sequence was defined as a clonotype. MiTCR v1.1 was used to align clonotypes to the IMGT TRBV, TRBD and TRBJ reference segments. Analysis was restricted to V-J combinations with a frequency above 0.0001, which covered 99.2% of repertoires. The TCS score was defined as the ratio of F50 (clonal expansion) to E x V (chaos), calculated using BLOSUM62-based TCRdist between CDR3 peptides within each V-J. Welch's t-statistics and random forest reduced around 510 V-J features to 13, which were used in a naive Bayes classifier (R e1071). Sample size was not statistically predetermined, and blinding of investigators to group allocation was not performed. According to the paper, TCR Vbeta CDR3 sequencing was carried out on 135 peripheral blood samples, which came from fewer than 50 ophthalmopathy, approximately 78 hyperthyroidism and roughly 17 progressor patients.

The chain is made from TRBV7-6 and TRBJ1-5; the D region possibly corresponds to TRBD1 (5 bases align). The receptor's source is a woman younger than 45 with Graves disease. Donor details come from another sample of the same person, matched by shared clones. The material sequenced was peripheral blood mononuclear cells (PBMCs), taken at new diagnosis, from a patient treated with antithyroid drugs. The nucleotide sequence reads as follows: TGTGCCAGCAGCTTAGGCCAGGGGCCCCAGCATTTT. It encodes CASSLGQGPQHF.